This T cell receptor beta chain appears in the sequencing data of a study of T-cell reconstitution after alpha-beta-depleted transplantation in children. Overall study results and limits: Expanded graft clones, several hundred of them, were reportedly the source of alpha-beta T cells about two months after transplant. When one year had passed after transplant, most T-cell counts and diversity came from newly produced T cells. The high TCRbeta diversity at day 60 in some patients came from surviving recipient T cells and thymic progenitors.

Notes on this clonotype: What it binds is unknown.

A TCRbeta library incorporating unique molecular identifiers was prepared. In TCRdb, the PCR reads were re-called with MiXCR into one record per CDR3 protein. The profile covers around 490,000 distinct CDR3 sequences, with about an eighth appearing a single time and 13% to 15% taken by the ten largest. Germline V gene sequence: CDR1 LGHDT, CDR2 YNNKEL (reference sequence). Trimming pared 1 base from V and 5 bases from J, leaving 9 bases between. CDR3 length: 14 amino acids. The chain is built from TRBV3-1 and TRBJ2-1, with a possible D match to TRBD2 (6 bases). The sample here was PBMCs, mostly from graft donor cells, taken 180 days after TCRalphabeta/CD19-depleted stem cell transplant. The TCR originated in a female patient under 10 years old who had a stem cell transplant for aplastic anemia, so the T cells may come from the graft donor. For the CDR3, the DNA is TGTGCCAGCAGCCAAGTTCGGGGGAACAATGAGCAGTTCTTC. Its protein product is CASSQVRGNNEQFF.